These 8 T cell receptor beta chains were all obtained from the same sample, sequenced in a study of cytomegalovirus exposure and HLA in healthy donors. Using immunoSEQ multiplex PCR, the repertoire was profiled, and TCRdb retains in-frame clones only, with some absent. The top ten hold under 0.85% of the sample, which has a few hundred thousand clones, roughly 90% seen once. The sequenced sample was PBMCs. These receptor sequences come from a woman between 18 and 29 years old in good health and CMV-seronegative.

This clone was picked up one time. The genes are TRBV13 and TRBJ2-7; D might be TRBD2 (9 bases). The CDR3 length is 17 residues. V shed 5 bases and J shed 5 bases, with 25 bases lying between them. Germline-derived CDR1 and CDR2 are PRHDT and FYEKMQ (reference sequence). The CDR3 is CASSPGQGASGNNEQYF. The CDR3 DNA sequence: TGTGCCAGCAGCCCAGGCCAGGGGGCTAGCGGGAACAACGAGCAGTACTTC.

This rearrangement joins TRBV6-6 to TRBJ2-7, with D unclear. With 0 bases removed from V and 3 bases from J, the gap between germline ends came to 15 bases. Per germline, CDR1 MNHNY and CDR2 SVGAGI (reference sequence). The CDR3 runs to 16 residues. The CDR3 DNA sequence: TGTGCCAGCAGTTACTCGAACGAGCGCCCGAGCTACGAGCAGTACTTC. This sequence encodes CASSYSNERPSYEQYF.

The chain couples TRBV6-5 to TRBJ1-1; 7 bases are a match to TRBD1. Germline trimming cut 6 bases from V and 6 bases from J; bases unmatched to any gene: 10. Per the germline V gene, CDR1 is MNHEY and CDR2 is SVGAGI. The CDR3 is 14 amino acids. The CDR3 DNA reads TGTGCCAGCAGGACGTCCACAGGGGTCGCTGAAGCTTTCTTT. Protein: CASRTSTGVAEAFF.

The chain recombines TRBV6-5 with TRBJ2-6; the D is unclear. Per germline, CDR1 MNHEY and CDR2 SVGAGI. The CDR3 sequence is 15 residues long. Between the trimmed V and J ends, which lost 4 bases and 0 bases, there was a span of 7 bases. CDR3 residues: CASSSSVSGANVLTF. CDR3 nucleotide sequence: TGTGCCAGCAGTTCATCGGTCTCTGGGGCCAACGTCCTGACTTTC.

This sequence joins TRBV5-6 and TRBJ1-1; 8 bases align to TRBD1. This CDR3 region has 16 residues. The V segment lost 0 bases and the J segment 4 bases; nucleotides outside the gene matches: 8. Germline V gene lookup returns CDR1 SGHDT and CDR2 YYEEEE. The CDR3 protein is CASSLEGLDRATEAFF. The DNA of the CDR3 is TGTGCCAGCAGCTTGGAAGGTTTGGACAGGGCCACTGAAGCTTTCTTT.

The chain carries TRBV7-2 and TRBJ2-3, with D possibly being TRBD2 (6 bases). CDR1 is SGHTA and CDR2 is FQGNSA in the germline V gene. V lost 5 bases, J lost 0 bases, and 15 bases lay in between. The CDR3 is 16 amino acids. As DNA, the CDR3 is TGTGCCAGCAGCCCATCATGGCGGGGAAGCACAGATACGCAGTATTTT. It specifies CASSPSWRGSTDTQYF.

V usage is TRBV28 and J usage is TRBJ2-5; a possible D gene is TRBD1 (6 bases). V was shortened by 7 bases and J by 1 base, with 13 bases between the two germline ends. Per the germline V gene, CDR1 is MDHEN and CDR2 is SYDVKM. This CDR3 comprises 14 residues. The CDR3 loop is CASTPRGGQETQYF. CDR3 DNA: TGTGCCAGCACCCCAAGAGGGGGCCAAGAGACCCAGTACTTC. The full variable domain, in which reference TRBV28 and TRBJ2-5 provide the parts outside the CDR3, is DVKVTQSSRYLVKRTGEKVFLECVQDMDHENMFWYRQDPGLGLRLIYFSYDVKMKEKGDIPEGYSVSREKKERFSLILESASTNQTSMYLCASTPRGGQETQYFGPGTRLLVL.

This chain links TRBV9 with TRBJ2-7; no definite D call. Trimming left V 3 bases short and J 0 bases short, with 7 bases between. The CDR3 runs to 13 residues. Per germline, CDR1 SGDLS and CDR2 YYNGEE. Written as DNA, the CDR3 is TGTGCCAGCAGCGCCAGGTACTCCTACGAGCAGTACTTC. This gives the protein CASSARYSYEQYF.